The present T cell receptor (beta chain) was sequenced within a study of blood T cell repertoires in COVID-19. Trimming removed 5 bases from V and 7 bases from J, with 21 bases in between. The CDR3 totals 16 residues. Germline loops: CDR1 LNHNV, CDR2 YYDKDF (reference sequence). Source study methods: Amplification from reference gene primers served as the basis for estimated nucleated cell counts. Measured with immunoSEQ multiplex PCR; TCRdb has only the in-frame clones, and not every one. That table is the source of V, J and clone size, and D and trimming were worked out from the DNA. The sample holds roughly 90,000 clones, around nine tenths seen once.

This clonotype was sampled from a man aged 50-59 years with acute or convalescent COVID-19. Sequencing was carried out using peripheral blood. The V call is TRBV15, the J call TRBJ2-1; D might be TRBD2 (5 bases). For the CDR3, the DNA is TGTGCCACCAGCCCTTCTCTAGGGCTAGCTTTGAATGAGCAGTTCTTC. Encoded protein: CATSPSLGLALNEQFF.